One sample yielded the 11 T cell receptor beta chains listed below, sequenced in a study of cytomegalovirus exposure and HLA in healthy donors. 60 Vbeta and 13 Jbeta primers were used in PCR. TCRdb's table, derived via immunoSEQ multiplex PCR, lists solely in-frame clones and lacks some. The sample holds approximately 110,000 clones, approximately 70% seen once. The material sequenced was PBMCs. The receptors derive from a man aged 55 to 70 in good health and CMV-seropositive.

This clone came up a few times. The chain uses TRBV5-1 and TRBJ2-7; a possible D gene is TRBD2 (6 bases). With 3 bases removed from V and 4 bases from J, the gap between germline ends came to 23 bases. The germline V gene has CDR1 SGHRS and CDR2 YFSETQ. This CDR3 has 17 residues. The CDR3 DNA is TGCGCCAGCAGCTCCCTCCCGGGACGCCGGGGGTTGTACGAGCAGTACTTC. Amino acids: CASSSLPGRRGLYEQYF.

This chain connects TRBV19 to TRBJ2-2; no reliable D call. The germline V gene encodes CDR1 LNHDA and CDR2 SQIVND (reference sequence). Between the trimmed V and J ends, which lost 5 bases and 4 bases, there was a span of 20 bases. The CDR3 contains 17 residues. CDR3 amino acids: CASSSLGETNPTGELFF. CDR3 coding DNA: TGTGCCAGTAGTTCCCTCGGCGAAACTAATCCCACCGGGGAGCTGTTTTTT.

This chain joins TRBV21-1 and TRBJ1-3; the table's TRBD1 call for D was not verified on the DNA. TRBV21-1 is listed as a pseudogene. This CDR3 has 15 amino acids. CDR3: CASSIGQERGNTIYF. CDR3 sequence (DNA): TGTGCCAGCAGCATAGGACAGGAGCGTGGAAACACCATATATTTT.

The chain uses TRBV28 and TRBJ1-5; 7 bases map to TRBD1. Germline CDR1 reads MDHEN; CDR2 reads SYDVKM. V shed 8 bases, J shed 3 bases, and the junction held 16 bases outside the gene matches. The CDR3 sequence is 17 residues long. The CDR3 reads CASRDPGGPVYNQPQHF. CDR3 bases: TGTGCCAGCCGGGACCCAGGGGGGCCCGTCTACAATCAGCCCCAGCATTTT. The full variable domain, its missing parts supplied by reference TRBV28 and TRBJ1-5, is DVKVTQSSRYLVKRTGEKVFLECVQDMDHENMFWYRQDPGLGLRLIYFSYDVKMKEKGDIPEGYSVSREKKERFSLILESASTNQTSMYLCASRDPGGPVYNQPQHFGDGTRLSIL.

The gene calls are TRBV18 and TRBJ2-1; no clear D. CDR1 is KGHSH, CDR2 LQKENI, per germline. V was shortened by 6 bases and J by 5 bases, with 11 bases between the two germline ends. The CDR3 contains 13 residues. The CDR3 reads CASSRENDNEQFF. CDR3 coding DNA: TGTGCCAGCTCGCGCGAGAATGACAATGAGCAGTTCTTC.

This chain joins TRBV7-2 and TRBJ2-5, with 8 bases that match TRBD1. Losses at the gene ends were 4 bases for V and 5 bases for J; bases not matched to a gene: 3. The CDR3 contains 13 residues. Germline lookup yields CDR1 SGHTA and CDR2 FQGNSA. CDR3 amino acids: CASSSWTGETQYF. Here the CDR3 DNA reads TGTGCCAGCAGCTCCTGGACAGGGGAGACCCAGTACTTC.

The V gene is TRBV6-6, the J gene TRBJ2-7, with 7 nucleotides matching TRBD1. The V segment lost 6 bases and the J segment 5 bases; nucleotides outside the gene matches: 10. Germline V lookup: CDR1 MNHNY, CDR2 SVGAGI (reference sequence). This CDR3 contains 14 residues. CDR3: CASRKTGNAHEQYF. CDR3 nucleotides: TGTGCCAGCAGGAAGACAGGGAATGCTCACGAGCAGTACTTC.

This clone showed up just a few times. The rearrangement joins TRBV6-1 to TRBJ1-3, with D maybe TRBD1 (5 bases). CDR1 and CDR2 from the germline V gene are MNHNS and SASEGT. CDR3 length: 13 residues. V was trimmed by 3 bases and J by 2 bases, leaving 5 bases between them. CDR3 loop: CASSDRAGNTIYF. Written as DNA, the CDR3 is TGTGCCAGCAGTGACAGGGCTGGAAACACCATATATTTT.

This clone has only a few counts. The V gene is TRBV5-6, the J gene TRBJ2-2; 9 nucleotides align to TRBD1. With 4 bases clipped from V and 6 bases from J, the junction kept 10 bases outside the gene matches. The CDR3 totals 16 residues. Germline-derived CDR1 and CDR2 are SGHDT and YYEEEE. The CDR3 DNA is TGTGCCAGCAGCCCGGATGCAGGGACAGGGTCCGGGGAGCTGTTTTTT. It translates to CASSPDAGTGSGELFF.

J is TRBJ2-1 and V is TRBV5-1; the match to TRBD1 covers 8 bases. The germline CDR1 and CDR2 sequences are SGHRS and YFSETQ. This CDR3 spans 16 amino acids. With 4 bases clipped from V and 5 bases from J, the junction kept 11 bases outside the gene matches. The CDR3: CASSQMTGDANNEQFF. The CDR3 DNA sequence: TGCGCCAGCAGCCAGATGACAGGGGACGCTAACAATGAGCAGTTCTTC.

This clone has just a few counts. The gene calls are TRBV2 and TRBJ2-5; D is possibly TRBD1 (5 bases). Germline V gene data show CDR1 as SNHLY and CDR2 as FYNNEI. The CDR3 is made up of 12 amino acids. V lost 8 bases and J lost 4, with 11 bases in between. The CDR3 protein is CASGKGLETQYF. Here the CDR3 DNA reads TGTGCCAGCGGAAAGGGGCTAGAGACCCAGTACTTC.